These 32 T cell receptor beta chains originate from one sample sequenced in a study of cytomegalovirus exposure and HLA in healthy donors. The PCR made use of 60 Vbeta and 13 Jbeta primers. Clones were read by immunoSEQ multiplex PCR, and TCRdb kept only the in-frame ones, dropping some. The sample yields around 170,000 clones, around 73% seen once. Sequencing was carried out using PBMCs. These receptors were obtained from a male donor in good health and CMV-seronegative.

The chain recombines TRBV11-3 with TRBJ2-1; the match to TRBD1 covers 9 bases. Per germline, CDR1 SGHNT and CDR2 YENEEA. This CDR3 has 13 amino acids. V lost 3 bases and J lost 7; bases outside the gene matches: 1. CDR3 sequence (DNA): TGTGCCAGCAGCTTCGGACAGGGGAATGAGCAGTTCTTC. Translating it yields CASSFGQGNEQFF.

The chain employs TRBV7-2 and TRBJ2-7, with no clear D. The CDR3 contains 16 residues. Per the germline V gene, CDR1 is SGHTA and CDR2 is FQGNSA. Trimming cost V 5 bases and J 0 bases, with 17 bases left between them. This CDR3 is CASSLAVGDPSYEQYF. The CDR3 DNA reads TGTGCCAGCAGCCTGGCGGTTGGAGACCCCTCCTACGAGCAGTACTTC. The full variable domain, its missing parts supplied by reference TRBV7-2 and TRBJ2-7, is GAGVSQSPSNKVTEKGKDVELRCDPISGHTALYWYRQSLGQGLEFLIYFQGNSAPDKSGLPSDRFSAERTGGSVSTLTIQRTQQEDSAVYLCASSLAVGDPSYEQYFGPGTRLTVT.

This clone is a singleton in its sample. CDR3 in amino acids: CASSPRLADFNEQFF. For the CDR3, the DNA is TGTGCCAGCAGCCCCAGACTAGCGGATTTCAATGAGCAGTTCTTC. V usage is TRBV4-2 and J usage is TRBJ2-1; 9 nucleotides match TRBD2. Per the germline V gene, CDR1 is LGHNA and CDR2 is YNFKEQ. This CDR3 contains 15 residues. Germline trimming cut 4 bases from V and 6 bases from J; bases unmatched to any gene: 7.

The V gene is TRBV7-9, the J gene TRBJ1-6; no clear D gene. Trimming shortened V by 5 bases and J by 5 bases, and 10 bases separated the two germline ends. The V gene's germline CDR1 is SEHNR and CDR2 FQNEAQ (reference sequence). The CDR3 is made up of 14 amino acids. DNA of the CDR3: TGTGCCAGCAGCACCGGGAGAAATAATTCACCCCTCCACTTT. Protein: CASSTGRNNSPLHF.

V usage is TRBV6-1 and J usage is TRBJ2-1; weak D call: TRBD1 (5 bases). With 2 bases removed from V and 15 bases from J, the gap between germline ends came to 14 bases. Germline lookup yields CDR1 MNHNS and CDR2 SASEGT. The CDR3 runs to 12 residues. The CDR3 loop is CASSEYGALLFF. The CDR3 DNA is TGTGCCAGCAGTGAATATGGGGCCCTTCTGTTCTTC.

The rearrangement joins TRBV2 to TRBJ1-6, with D unclear. This CDR3 contains 14 residues. The germline CDR1 and CDR2 sequences are SNHLY and FYNNEI. The V and J ends lost 8 bases and 7 bases respectively, with 15 bases between them. For the CDR3, the DNA is TGTGCCAGCGTTTCTTTCGTAGCGAATTCACCCCTCCACTTT. Its translation is CASVSFVANSPLHF.

V is TRBV7-2 and J is TRBJ2-6; no definite D call. V was cut by 2 bases and J by 0 bases, with 5 bases left in between. This CDR3 region has 15 residues. Germline loops: CDR1 SGHTA, CDR2 FQGNSA. CDR3 in amino acids: CASSLSPSGANVLTF. CDR3 coding DNA: TGTGCCAGCAGCTTAAGCCCCTCTGGGGCCAACGTCCTGACTTTC.

V usage is TRBV28 and J usage is TRBJ1-4; D is uncertain. V was cut by 2 bases and J by 7 bases, with 11 bases left in between. Germline V lookup: CDR1 MDHEN, CDR2 SYDVKM. This CDR3 region has 14 residues. CDR3 bases: TGTGCCAGCAGTTTAAGTACAGATGGTGAAAAACTGTTTTTT. Its translation: CASSLSTDGEKLFF.

The chain has TRBV5-6 and TRBJ2-5; TRBD2 aligns across 14 bases. CDR1 and CDR2 from the germline V gene are SGHDT and YYEEEE. The length of the CDR3 is 15 residues. The trim removed 3 bases at V and 4 bases at J, leaving 2 bases unmatched. CDR3 in amino acids: CASSSGTSGRETQYF. The CDR3 DNA reads TGTGCCAGCAGCTCGGGGACTAGCGGGAGAGAGACCCAGTACTTC.

This chain links TRBV7-2 with TRBJ1-4; D call uncertain. V was clipped by 6 bases and J by 8 bases, with 19 bases between them. This CDR3 is built from 15 residues. Germline V gene data show CDR1 as SGHTA and CDR2 as FQGNSA. In DNA, the CDR3 is TGTGCCAGCAGTCCCCTTGGAGGATTCGGGGAAAAACTGTTTTTT. As protein: CASSPLGGFGEKLFF.

The V gene is TRBV5-1, the J gene TRBJ2-7, with 10 positions matching TRBD1. The CDR3 length is 14 residues. CDR1 and CDR2 (germline): SGHRS, YFSETQ. V lost 4 bases and J lost 5; bases outside the gene matches: 6. The CDR3 DNA sequence: TGCGCCAGCAGCCCACAGACAGGGGGCAACGAGCAGTACTTC. This gives the protein CASSPQTGGNEQYF.

The V call is TRBV27, the J call TRBJ2-5; D ambiguous. The germline CDR1 and CDR2 sequences are MNHEY and SMNVEV (reference sequence). V was pared by 3 bases and J by 5 bases, with 10 bases between. The CDR3 consists of 13 residues. The CDR3 sequence: CASSFSSMETQYF. CDR3 nucleotide sequence: TGTGCCAGCAGTTTCTCCTCTATGGAGACCCAGTACTTC.

The chain links TRBV5-1 to TRBJ2-7; 9 bases align to TRBD1. V lost 7 bases and J lost 5; bases outside the gene matches: 4. Germline CDR1 reads SGHRS; CDR2 reads YFSETQ. This CDR3 is 12 amino acids long. DNA for the CDR3: TGCGCCAGCTTCGGGACAGGGAACGAGCAGTACTTC. Translated: CASFGTGNEQYF.

This clone appeared a few times. The chain employs TRBV28 and TRBJ2-3; TRBD2 matches at 9 bases. The CDR3 runs to 15 residues. V lost 2 bases and J lost 7; bases outside the gene matches: 7. Germline CDR1 MDHEN, CDR2 SYDVKM. CDR3 in amino acids: CASSLGGRAQNTQYF. The CDR3 DNA sequence: TGTGCCAGCAGTTTAGGCGGGAGGGCACAGAATACGCAGTATTTT.

The chain couples TRBV28 to TRBJ1-1, with unresolved D. The CDR3 spans 10 residues. Germline CDR1 MDHEN, CDR2 SYDVKM. V was shortened by 9 bases and J by 0 bases, with 2 bases between the two germline ends. The CDR3 spells CASMNTEAFF. The CDR3 region has the DNA TGTGCCAGTATGAACACTGAAGCTTTCTTT.

In its sample, this clone was seen once. The chain combines TRBV5-5 with TRBJ2-7; perhaps TRBD2 as D (6 bases). Germline CDR1 is SGHKS and CDR2 is YYEKEE (reference sequence). The CDR3 has 14 amino acids. V was clipped by 7 bases and J by 1 base, with 15 bases between them. Written as DNA, the CDR3 is TGTGCCAGCCTTAGAGGAGGGGCATCCTACGAGCAGTACTTC. Encoded protein: CASLRGGASYEQYF.

This sequence joins TRBV20-1 and TRBJ2-1; weak D call: TRBD2 (5 bases). CDR1 and CDR2 from the germline V gene are DFQATT and SNEGSKA (reference sequence). The ends were cut back, 7 bases at V and 7 bases at J, with 11 bases in the middle. This CDR3 has 11 residues. CDR3 DNA: TGCAGTGGAGTTCGAGGGAATGAGCAGTTCTTC. Protein sequence: CSGVRGNEQFF.

In the case of this clone: The sample holds other DNA sequences that translate to the same CDR3. This chain uses TRBV5-1 with TRBJ2-3, with 7 nucleotides matching TRBD1. Trimming at V came to 4 bases and at J to 2 bases, leaving 4 bases not matched to a gene. Germline V gene sequence: CDR1 SGHRS, CDR2 YFSETQ. The CDR3 has 14 amino acids. The CDR3 region has the DNA TGCGCCAGCAGCCCCGGACAGGCCACAGATACGCAGTATTTT. It yields the protein CASSPGQATDTQYF.

This clone was observed once. For the CDR3, the DNA is TGTGCCAGCAGCTTAGGTTTCTCTACTAACTATGGCTACACCTTC. Its protein product is CASSLGFSTNYGYTF. This chain joins TRBV11-2 and TRBJ1-2; D gene ambiguous. Germline CDR1 is SGHAT and CDR2 is FQNNGV. The CDR3 has 15 residues. The ends were cut back, 1 base at V and 0 bases at J, with 9 bases in the middle.

This clone has just one count. The chain carries TRBV19 and TRBJ2-5; 8 positions agree with TRBD1. CDR3 length: 13 residues. The germline gives CDR1 LNHDA, CDR2 SQIVND (reference sequence). The J segment lost 5 bases and the V segment lost 5 bases, leaving 4 bases of the junction unmatched. The CDR3 protein is CASSRTGKETQYF. For the CDR3, the DNA is TGTGCCAGTAGTCGGACAGGGAAGGAGACCCAGTACTTC.

V gene TRBV18 combines with J gene TRBJ1-2, with D perhaps TRBD1 (5 bases). CDR1 KGHSH and CDR2 LQKENI come from the germline V gene. V lost 5 bases to trimming and J lost 2 bases, with 9 bases between them. CDR3 length: 13 amino acids. CDR3 coding DNA: TGTGCCAGCTCAACCGGACAAAACTATGGCTACACCTTC. It encodes CASSTGQNYGYTF.

This chain uses TRBV11-2 with TRBJ2-1; TRBD2 matches at 9 bases. V was clipped by 1 base and J by 0 bases; unmatched bases: 7. Looked up from germline, CDR1 is SGHAT and CDR2 is FQNNGV. The CDR3 sequence is 18 residues long. The CDR3 is CASSLASLAGSSYNEQFF. The DNA for the CDR3 is TGTGCCAGCAGCTTAGCTAGTCTAGCGGGGAGCTCCTACAATGAGCAGTTCTTC.

The V gene is TRBV7-7, the J gene TRBJ1-4, with 8 bases matching TRBD1. Germline assignment: CDR1 SSHAT and CDR2 FNYEAQ (reference sequence). Trimming took 8 bases from V and 8 from J; bases not matched to a gene: 7. The CDR3 extends over 13 amino acids. The DNA of the CDR3 is TGTGCCAGCTCTCGGACAGGGAACGAAAAACTGTTTTTT. Translation: CASSRTGNEKLFF.

This chain uses TRBV7-9 with TRBJ1-1; 9 nucleotides line up with TRBD1. The germline CDR1 and CDR2 sequences are SEHNR and FQNEAQ (reference sequence). J gave up 5 bases and V 4 bases, and 14 bases lay outside the gene matches. The CDR3 contains 17 residues. The CDR3, as DNA: TGTGCCAGCAGCTATACACTCGGGGGACAGGGCTATACTGAAGCTTTCTTT. Translation gives CASSYTLGGQGYTEAFF.

This chain connects TRBV5-6 to TRBJ2-7; TRBD2 might be the D (5 bases). Between the trimmed V and J ends, which lost 5 bases and 3 bases, there was a span of 12 bases. Germline values: CDR1 SGHDT, CDR2 YYEEEE. This CDR3 is 13 amino acids long. CDR3 nucleotide sequence: TGTGCCAGCAGTCTCGCGGGTTTCTACGAGCAGTACTTC. This encodes CASSLAGFYEQYF.

This chain links TRBV27 with TRBJ1-2; a weak D match, TRBD1 (5 bases). V was clipped by 3 bases and J by 3 bases, with 8 bases between them. The CDR3 runs 13 residues. Germline V lookup: CDR1 MNHEY, CDR2 SMNVEV (reference sequence). CDR3 nucleotides: TGTGCCAGCAGTTTCCGCAGGGACTATGGCTACACCTTC. It is translated as CASSFRRDYGYTF.

This CDR3 is CASSVAPSGRTAEQYF. DNA for the CDR3: TGTGCCAGCAGCGTAGCGCCCAGCGGGAGGACTGCCGAGCAGTACTTC. The J gene is TRBJ2-7, the V gene TRBV9; 9 nucleotides match TRBD2. In germline, CDR1 is SGDLS, CDR2 YYNGEE. This CDR3 has 16 amino acids. After removal of 0 bases from V and 6 bases from J, the junction contained 10 bases not matched to a gene. Drawing the rest from reference TRBV9 and TRBJ2-7, the complete variable domain is DSGVTQTPKHLITATGQRVTLRCSPRSGDLSVYWYQQSLDQGLQFLIQYYNGEERAKGNILERFSAQQFPDLHSELNLSSLELGDSALYFCASSVAPSGRTAEQYFGPGTRLTVT.

The chain uses TRBV27 and TRBJ2-5; a weak D match, TRBD2 (6 bases). With the DNA end fitting TRBJ2-7 better, the J assignment may be wrong. The CDR3 totals 16 residues. Germline CDR1 and CDR2: MNHEY and SMNVEV (reference sequence). CDR3 protein: CASSLDSAGPSYEQYF. CDR3 in DNA: TGTGCCAGCAGTTTAGACAGCGCGGGGCCCTCCTACGAGCAGTACTTC.

This clone showed up just a few times. This rearrangement joins TRBV28 to TRBJ1-2, with D unclear. V was pared by 5 bases and J by 2 bases, with 3 bases between. CDR3 length: 11 amino acids. The germline V gene encodes CDR1 MDHEN and CDR2 SYDVKM. In nucleotides, the CDR3 is TGTGCCAGCAGTAGCAACTATGGCTACACCTTC. It codes for CASSSNYGYTF.

The genes are TRBV6-1 and TRBJ2-3; possible D gene TRBD2, 6 bases. Deletions cut 6 bases from V and 2 bases from J, with 15 bases between. This CDR3 has 15 residues. CDR1 is MNHNS, CDR2 SASEGT, per germline. CDR3 sequence (DNA): TGTGCCAGCAGCCCAAGGGCGGGGTCCACAGATACGCAGTATTTT. It encodes CASSPRAGSTDTQYF.

The chain combines TRBV4-3 with TRBJ2-7; D gene ambiguous. Germline CDR1 LGHNA, CDR2 YSLEER. Trimming left V 0 bases short and J 3 bases short, with 6 bases between. This CDR3 contains 13 residues. CDR3 nucleotide sequence: TGCGCCAGCAGCCAAGATAACTTCTACGAGCAGTACTTC. Amino acids: CASSQDNFYEQYF.

V and J are TRBV6-1 and TRBJ1-1; D is perhaps TRBD1 (5 bases). CDR3 size: 13 residues. Germline values: CDR1 MNHNS, CDR2 SASEGT. V shed 10 bases and J shed 5 bases, with 17 bases lying between them. The CDR3 DNA is TGTGCCACCTACCCCGCAGGGCGAACTGAAGCTTTCTTT. It is translated as CATYPAGRTEAFF.